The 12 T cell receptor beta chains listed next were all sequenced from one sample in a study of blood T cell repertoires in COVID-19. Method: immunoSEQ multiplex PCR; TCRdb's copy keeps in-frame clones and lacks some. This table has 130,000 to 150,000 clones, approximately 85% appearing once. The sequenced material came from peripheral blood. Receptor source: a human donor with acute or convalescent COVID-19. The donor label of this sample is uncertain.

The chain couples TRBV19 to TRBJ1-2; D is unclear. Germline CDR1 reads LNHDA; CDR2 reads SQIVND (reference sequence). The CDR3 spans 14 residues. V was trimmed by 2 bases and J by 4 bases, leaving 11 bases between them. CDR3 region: CASSISEFFYGYTF. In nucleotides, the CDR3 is TGTGCCAGTAGTATATCGGAGTTTTTCTATGGCTACACCTTC.

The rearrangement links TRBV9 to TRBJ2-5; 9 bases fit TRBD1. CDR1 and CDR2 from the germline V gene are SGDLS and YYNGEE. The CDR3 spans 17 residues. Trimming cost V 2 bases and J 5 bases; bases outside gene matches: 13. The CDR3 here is CASSVFGGTGSRETQYF. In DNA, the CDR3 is TGTGCCAGCAGCGTTTTTGGTGGGACAGGGAGCAGGGAGACCCAGTACTTC.

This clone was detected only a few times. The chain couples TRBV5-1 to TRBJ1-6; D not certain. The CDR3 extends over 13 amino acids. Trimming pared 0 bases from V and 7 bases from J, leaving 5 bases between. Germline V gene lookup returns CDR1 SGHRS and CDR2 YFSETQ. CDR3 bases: TGCGCCAGCAGCTTGGACGGGAATTCACCCCTCCACTTT. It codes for CASSLDGNSPLHF.

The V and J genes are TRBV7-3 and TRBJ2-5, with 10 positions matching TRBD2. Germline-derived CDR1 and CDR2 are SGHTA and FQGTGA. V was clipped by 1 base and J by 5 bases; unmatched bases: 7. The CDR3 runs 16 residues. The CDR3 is CASSLIPSGGGETQYF. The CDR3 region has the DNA TGTGCCAGCAGCTTAATTCCTAGCGGGGGCGGGGAGACCCAGTACTTC.

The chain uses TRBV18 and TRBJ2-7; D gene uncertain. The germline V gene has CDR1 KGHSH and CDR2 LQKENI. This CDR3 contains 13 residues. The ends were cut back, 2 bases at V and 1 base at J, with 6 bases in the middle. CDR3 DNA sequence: TGTGCCAGCTCACCAGCACAATCCTACGAGCAGTACGTC. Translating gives CASSPAQSYEQYV.

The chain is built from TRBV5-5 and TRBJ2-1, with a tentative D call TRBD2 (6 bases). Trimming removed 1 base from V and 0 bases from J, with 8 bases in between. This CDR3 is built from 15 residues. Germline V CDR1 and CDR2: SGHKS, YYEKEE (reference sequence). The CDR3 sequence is CASSLFGSSYNEQFF. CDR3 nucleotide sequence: TGTGCCAGCAGCTTGTTCGGGAGCTCCTACAATGAGCAGTTCTTC.

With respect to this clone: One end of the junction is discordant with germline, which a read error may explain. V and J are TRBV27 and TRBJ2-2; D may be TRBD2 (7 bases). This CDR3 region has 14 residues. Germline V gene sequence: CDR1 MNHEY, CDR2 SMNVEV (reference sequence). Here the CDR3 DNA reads TGTGCCAGCAACTCGCGTCGGGGGGCCGGCGAGCTGTTTTTT. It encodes CASNSRRGAGELFF.

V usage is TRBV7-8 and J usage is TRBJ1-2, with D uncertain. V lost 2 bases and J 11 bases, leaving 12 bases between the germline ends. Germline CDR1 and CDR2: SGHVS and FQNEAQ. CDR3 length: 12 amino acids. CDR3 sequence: CASSLNTERYTF. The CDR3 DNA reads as TGTGCCAGCAGCTTAAATACCGAGAGATACACCTTC.

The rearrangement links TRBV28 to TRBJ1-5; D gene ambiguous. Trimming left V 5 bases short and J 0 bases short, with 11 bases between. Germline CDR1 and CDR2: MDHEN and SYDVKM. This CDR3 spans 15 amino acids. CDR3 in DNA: TGTGCCAGCAGTGACGAGGGTTATAGCAATCAGCCCCAGCATTTT. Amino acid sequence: CASSDEGYSNQPQHF.

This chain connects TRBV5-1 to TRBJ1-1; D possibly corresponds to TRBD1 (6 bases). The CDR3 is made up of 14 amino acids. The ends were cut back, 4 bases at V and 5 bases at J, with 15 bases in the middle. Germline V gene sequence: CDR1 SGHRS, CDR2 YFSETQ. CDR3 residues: CASSRSGGQTEAFF. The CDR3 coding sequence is TGCGCCAGCAGCCGGAGCGGGGGGCAAACTGAAGCTTTCTTT.

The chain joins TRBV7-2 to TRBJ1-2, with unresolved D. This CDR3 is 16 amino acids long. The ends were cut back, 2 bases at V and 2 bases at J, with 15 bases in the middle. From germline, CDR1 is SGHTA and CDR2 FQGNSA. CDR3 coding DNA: TGTGCCAGCAGCTTACCTGGCGGCAGACTAAACTATGGCTACACCTTC. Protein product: CASSLPGGRLNYGYTF.

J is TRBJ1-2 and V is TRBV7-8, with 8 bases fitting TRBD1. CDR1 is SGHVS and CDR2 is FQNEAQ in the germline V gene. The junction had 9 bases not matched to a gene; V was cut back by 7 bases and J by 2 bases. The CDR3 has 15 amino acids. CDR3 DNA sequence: TGTGCCAGCACCAGGGGACGACAGGGGAACTATGGCTACACCTTC. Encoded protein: CASTRGRQGNYGYTF.